The 10 T cell receptor beta chains given below trace back to one sample, sequenced in a study of CD8 T cells in Susac syndrome. A quantity of about 0.5 to 1 ug RNA underwent reverse transcription using random hexamers. TCRdb reprocessed the immunoSEQ multiplex PCR reads with MiXCR, giving one entry per CDR3 protein. The table records about 47,000 distinct CDR3 sequences, 85% to 95% of them present only once. Sequencing input: CD8+ T cells from PBMCs. The receptors were sampled from a human donor in good health.

The chain uses TRBV6-1 and TRBJ2-5; D not certain. Germline CDR1 MNHNS, CDR2 SASEGT. Trimming took off 3 bases at V and 1 base at J, with 6 bases between the two ends. The CDR3 length is 13 residues. For the CDR3, the DNA is TGTGCCAGCAGTGATTTAACCCAAGAGACCCAGTACTTC. As protein: CASSDLTQETQYF.

The rearrangement joins TRBV27 to TRBJ1-5; 7 bases are shared with TRBD1. Looked up from germline, CDR1 is MNHEY and CDR2 is SMNVEV (reference sequence). Trimming at V came to 6 bases and at J to 2 bases, leaving 1 base not matched to a gene. This CDR3 spans 13 amino acids. CDR3 bases: TGTGCCAGCAGGCAGGGGGGCAATCAGCCCCAGCATTTT. Its translation is CASRQGGNQPQHF.

V gene TRBV5-5 combines with J gene TRBJ2-7, with 9 bases identical to TRBD2. With 4 bases clipped from V and 2 bases from J, the junction kept 7 bases outside the gene matches. This CDR3 has 15 residues. Germline assignment: CDR1 SGHKS and CDR2 YYEKEE (reference sequence). CDR3 nucleotide sequence: TGTGCCAGCAGCATCTCTAGCGGGGATACCTACGAGCAGTACTTC. Its protein product is CASSISSGDTYEQYF.

This chain joins TRBV20-1 and TRBJ2-5; TRBD2 aligns across 9 bases. The CDR3 covers 15 residues. Trimming took 0 bases from V and 4 from J; bases not matched to a gene: 6. Looked up from germline, CDR1 is DFQATT and CDR2 is SNEGSKA (reference sequence). CDR3 protein: CSARERGRAVETQYF. The CDR3 nucleotides read TGCAGTGCTAGAGAACGCGGGAGGGCCGTAGAGACCCAGTACTTC.

The chain links TRBV27 to TRBJ2-3; D gene ambiguous. This CDR3 has 12 amino acids. Germline values: CDR1 MNHEY, CDR2 SMNVEV (reference sequence). V lost 3 bases and J lost 4, with 5 bases in between. CDR3 protein: CASSLSADTQYF. CDR3 sequence (DNA): TGTGCCAGCAGTTTGAGTGCAGATACGCAGTATTTT.

This clonotype came up once. The chain combines TRBV5-6 with TRBJ2-1; D not certain. This CDR3 contains 15 residues. V was clipped by 2 bases and J by 2 bases, with 11 bases between them. The germline CDR1 and CDR2 sequences are SGHDT and YYEEEE. CDR3: CASSFGLSTYNEQFF. Here the CDR3 DNA reads TGTGCCAGCAGCTTTGGGCTATCAACCTACAATGAGCAGTTCTTC.

The rearrangement uses TRBV4-1 and TRBJ2-3; TRBD1 matches 7 bases. The junction had 12 bases not matched to a gene; V was cut back by 4 bases and J by 2 bases. This CDR3 comprises 17 residues. CDR1 MGHRA and CDR2 YSYEKL come from the germline V gene. DNA of the CDR3: TGCGCCAGCAGCCCGAACCCGACAGGGCTTCCCACAGATACGCAGTATTTT. It yields the protein CASSPNPTGLPTDTQYF.

The V and J genes are TRBV13 and TRBJ1-1; D gene ambiguous. This CDR3 spans 14 amino acids. Trimming removed 5 bases from V and 4 bases from J, with 14 bases in between. In germline, CDR1 is PRHDT, CDR2 FYEKMQ (reference sequence). The CDR3 loop reads CASSPGRIFTEAFF. Here the CDR3 DNA reads TGTGCCAGCAGCCCAGGACGGATTTTCACTGAAGCTTTCTTT.

CDR3 sequence: CSVEGVAGLAPYEQYF. The CDR3 nucleotides read TGCAGCGTTGAGGGGGTAGCGGGACTGGCCCCCTACGAGCAGTACTTC. The rearrangement links TRBV29-1 to TRBJ2-7; 8 bases are a match to TRBD2. This CDR3 contains 16 residues. V was pared by 3 bases and J by 2 bases, with 12 bases of the junction left unmatched. Germline lookup yields CDR1 SQVTM and CDR2 ANQGSEA.

The V and J genes are TRBV27 and TRBJ1-1, with no clear D. The CDR3 contains 13 residues. V shed 3 bases and J shed 2 bases, with 7 bases lying between them. The germline V gene encodes CDR1 MNHEY and CDR2 SMNVEV (reference sequence). The CDR3 is CASSFYSNTEAFF. In nucleotides, the CDR3 is TGTGCCAGCAGTTTTTACAGTAACACTGAAGCTTTCTTT.